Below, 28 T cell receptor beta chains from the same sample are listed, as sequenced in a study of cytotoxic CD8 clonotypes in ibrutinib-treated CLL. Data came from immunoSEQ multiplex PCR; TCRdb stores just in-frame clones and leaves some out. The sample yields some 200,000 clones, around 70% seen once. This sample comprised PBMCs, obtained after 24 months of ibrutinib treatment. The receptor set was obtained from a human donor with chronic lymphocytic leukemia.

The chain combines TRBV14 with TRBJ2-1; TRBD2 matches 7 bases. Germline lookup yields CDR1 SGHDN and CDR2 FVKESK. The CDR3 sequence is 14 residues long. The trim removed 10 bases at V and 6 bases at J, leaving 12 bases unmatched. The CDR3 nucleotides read TGTGCCACTCGTGAGGCGGGGGAGGGCAATGAGCAGTTCTTC. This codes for CATREAGEGNEQFF.

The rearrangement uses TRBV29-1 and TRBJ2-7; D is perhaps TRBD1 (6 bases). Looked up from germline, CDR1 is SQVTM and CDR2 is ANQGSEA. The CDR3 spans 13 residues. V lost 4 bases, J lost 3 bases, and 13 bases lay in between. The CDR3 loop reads CSVGPDRIYEQYF. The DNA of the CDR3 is TGCAGCGTTGGACCGGACAGAATCTACGAGCAGTACTTC.

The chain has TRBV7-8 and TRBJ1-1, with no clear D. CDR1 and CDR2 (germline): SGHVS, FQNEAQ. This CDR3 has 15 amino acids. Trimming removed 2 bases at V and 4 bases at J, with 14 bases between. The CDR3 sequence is CASSLTPAGGTEAFF. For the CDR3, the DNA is TGTGCCAGCAGCTTAACCCCGGCCGGTGGCACTGAAGCTTTCTTT.

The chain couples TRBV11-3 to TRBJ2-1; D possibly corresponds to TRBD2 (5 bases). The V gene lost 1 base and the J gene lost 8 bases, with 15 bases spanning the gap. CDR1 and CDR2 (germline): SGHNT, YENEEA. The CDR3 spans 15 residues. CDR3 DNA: TGTGCCAGCAGCTTAGGCCTAGTCGGAGGCCATGAGCAGTTCTTC. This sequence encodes CASSLGLVGGHEQFF.

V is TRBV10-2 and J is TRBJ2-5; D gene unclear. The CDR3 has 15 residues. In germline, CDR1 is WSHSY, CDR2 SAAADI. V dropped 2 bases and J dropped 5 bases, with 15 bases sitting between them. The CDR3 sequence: CASSERWARLETQYF. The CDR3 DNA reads TGCGCCAGCAGTGAGCGGTGGGCTAGGTTGGAGACCCAGTACTTC.

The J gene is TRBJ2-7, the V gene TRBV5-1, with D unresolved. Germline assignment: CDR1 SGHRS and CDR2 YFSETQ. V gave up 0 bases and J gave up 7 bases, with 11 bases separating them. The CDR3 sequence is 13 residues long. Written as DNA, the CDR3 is TGCGCCAGCAGCTTGGAGCTGGGTTGGGAGCAGTACTTC. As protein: CASSLELGWEQYF.

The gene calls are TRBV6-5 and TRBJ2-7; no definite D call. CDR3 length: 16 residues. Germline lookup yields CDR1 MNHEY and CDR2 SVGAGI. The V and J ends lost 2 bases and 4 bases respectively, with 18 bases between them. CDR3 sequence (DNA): TGTGCCAGCAGTTACCCGACGTGGCGGAGTGGGTACGAGCAGTACTTC. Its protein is CASSYPTWRSGYEQYF.

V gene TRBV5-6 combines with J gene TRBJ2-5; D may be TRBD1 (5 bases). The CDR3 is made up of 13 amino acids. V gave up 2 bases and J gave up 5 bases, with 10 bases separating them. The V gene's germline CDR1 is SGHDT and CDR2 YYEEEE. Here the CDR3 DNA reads TGTGCCAGCAGCTTAAGCAGGGTTGAGACCCAGTACTTC. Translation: CASSLSRVETQYF.

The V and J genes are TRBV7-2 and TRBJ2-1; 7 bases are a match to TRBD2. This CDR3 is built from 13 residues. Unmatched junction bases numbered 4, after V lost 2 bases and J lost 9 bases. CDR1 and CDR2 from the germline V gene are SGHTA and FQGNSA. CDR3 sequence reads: CASSLSERGEQFF. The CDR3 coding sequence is TGTGCCAGCAGCTTATCGGAGCGGGGTGAGCAGTTCTTC.

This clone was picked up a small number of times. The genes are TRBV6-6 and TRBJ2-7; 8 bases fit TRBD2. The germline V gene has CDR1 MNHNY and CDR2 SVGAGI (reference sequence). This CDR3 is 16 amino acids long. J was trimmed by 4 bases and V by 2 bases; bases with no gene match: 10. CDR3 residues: CASSYLLPSGPYEQYF. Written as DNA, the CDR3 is TGTGCCAGCAGTTACCTGCTCCCTAGCGGGCCTTACGAGCAGTACTTC.

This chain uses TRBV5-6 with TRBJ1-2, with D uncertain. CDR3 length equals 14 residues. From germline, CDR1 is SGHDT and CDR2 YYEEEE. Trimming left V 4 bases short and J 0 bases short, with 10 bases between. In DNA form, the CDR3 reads TGTGCCAGCAGCCGGGTCCTAGCTAACTATGGCTACACCTTC. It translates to CASSRVLANYGYTF.

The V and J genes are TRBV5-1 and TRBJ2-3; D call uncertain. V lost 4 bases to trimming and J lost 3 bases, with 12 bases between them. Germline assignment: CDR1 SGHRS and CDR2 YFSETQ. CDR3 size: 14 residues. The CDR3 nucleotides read TGCGCCAGCAGCCGGTCTTCAACTACAGATACGCAGTATTTT. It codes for CASSRSSTTDTQYF.

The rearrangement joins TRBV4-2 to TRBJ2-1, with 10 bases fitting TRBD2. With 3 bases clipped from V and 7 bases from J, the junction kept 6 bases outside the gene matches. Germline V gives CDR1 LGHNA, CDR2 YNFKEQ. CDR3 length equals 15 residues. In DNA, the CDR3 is TGTGCCAGCAGCCATCTAGCGGGAGTGATGAATGAGCAGTTCTTC. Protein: CASSHLAGVMNEQFF.

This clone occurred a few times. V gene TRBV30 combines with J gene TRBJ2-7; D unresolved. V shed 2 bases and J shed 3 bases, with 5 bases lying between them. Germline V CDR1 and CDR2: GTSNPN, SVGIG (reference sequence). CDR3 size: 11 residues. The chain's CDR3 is CAWSSYYEQYF. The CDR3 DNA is TGTGCCTGGAGTTCCTACTACGAGCAGTACTTC.

CDR3 DNA sequence: TGCAGCGTTGCCCGGGACAGGGTAGTCACCGGGGAGCTGTTTTTT. Translating gives CSVARDRVVTGELFF. V usage is TRBV29-1 and J usage is TRBJ2-2; TRBD1 agrees at 9 bases. The CDR3 totals 15 residues. V lost 4 bases to trimming and J lost 4 bases; unmatched junction nucleotides: 7. Per the germline V gene, CDR1 is SQVTM and CDR2 is ANQGSEA.

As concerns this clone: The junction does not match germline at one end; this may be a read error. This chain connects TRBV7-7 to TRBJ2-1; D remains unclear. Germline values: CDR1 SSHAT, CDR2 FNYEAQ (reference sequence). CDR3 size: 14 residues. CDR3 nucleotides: TGTGCTAGCAGCTTAGAATGGATGTTCAATGAGCAGTTCTTC. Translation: CASSLEWMFNEQFF.

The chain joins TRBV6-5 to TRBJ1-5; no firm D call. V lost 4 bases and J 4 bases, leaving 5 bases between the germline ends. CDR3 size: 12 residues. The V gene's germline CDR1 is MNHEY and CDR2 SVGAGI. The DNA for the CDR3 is TGTGCCAGCAGTTCTATGAATCAGCCCCAGCATTTT. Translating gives CASSSMNQPQHF.

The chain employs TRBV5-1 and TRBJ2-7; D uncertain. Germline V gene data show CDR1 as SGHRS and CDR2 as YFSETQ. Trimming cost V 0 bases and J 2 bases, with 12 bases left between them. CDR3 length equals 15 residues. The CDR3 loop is CASSLGASDPYEQYF. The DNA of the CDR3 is TGCGCCAGCAGCTTGGGGGCCAGTGACCCCTACGAGCAGTACTTC.

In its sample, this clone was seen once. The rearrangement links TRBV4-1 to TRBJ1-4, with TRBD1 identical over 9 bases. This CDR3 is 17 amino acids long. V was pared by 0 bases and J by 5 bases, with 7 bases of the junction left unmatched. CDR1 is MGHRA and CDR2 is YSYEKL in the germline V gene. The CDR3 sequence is CASSQDPTGTGNEKLFF. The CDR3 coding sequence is TGCGCCAGCAGCCAAGATCCCACCGGGACAGGGAATGAAAAACTGTTTTTT.

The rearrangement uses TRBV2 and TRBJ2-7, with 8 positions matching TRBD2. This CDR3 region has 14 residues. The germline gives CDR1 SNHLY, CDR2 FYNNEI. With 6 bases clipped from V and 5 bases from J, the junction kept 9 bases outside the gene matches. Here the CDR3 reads CASRVLTSVHEQYF. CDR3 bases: TGTGCCAGCAGGGTCCTGACTAGCGTACACGAGCAGTACTTC.

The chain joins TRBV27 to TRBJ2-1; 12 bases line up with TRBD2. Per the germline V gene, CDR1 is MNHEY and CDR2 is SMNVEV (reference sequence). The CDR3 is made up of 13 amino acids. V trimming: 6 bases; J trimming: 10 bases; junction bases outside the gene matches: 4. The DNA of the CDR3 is TGTGCCAGCAGAGGACTAGCGGGACTAGAGCAGTTCTTC. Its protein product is CASRGLAGLEQFF.

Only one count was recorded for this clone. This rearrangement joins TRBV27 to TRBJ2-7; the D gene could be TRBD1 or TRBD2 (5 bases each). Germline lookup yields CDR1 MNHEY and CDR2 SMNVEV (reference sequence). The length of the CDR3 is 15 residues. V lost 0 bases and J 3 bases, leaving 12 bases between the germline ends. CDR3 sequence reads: CASSLSTGGFYEQYF. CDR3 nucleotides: TGTGCCAGCAGTTTATCCACAGGAGGTTTCTACGAGCAGTACTTC.

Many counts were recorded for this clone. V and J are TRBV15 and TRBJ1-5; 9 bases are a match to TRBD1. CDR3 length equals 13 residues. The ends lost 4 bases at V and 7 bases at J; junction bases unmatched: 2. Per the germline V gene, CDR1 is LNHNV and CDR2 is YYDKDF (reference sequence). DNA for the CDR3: TGTGCCACCAGCACGGACAGGGGACAGCCCCAGCATTTT. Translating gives CATSTDRGQPQHF.

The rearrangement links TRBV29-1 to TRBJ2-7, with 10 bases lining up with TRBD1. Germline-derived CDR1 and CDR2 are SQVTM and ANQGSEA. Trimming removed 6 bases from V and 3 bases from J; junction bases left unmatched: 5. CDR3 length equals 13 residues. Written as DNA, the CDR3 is TGCAGCGTCTACTGGACAGGGGGCTACGAGCAGTACTTC. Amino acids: CSVYWTGGYEQYF.

Here the CDR3 DNA reads TGCAGCGTTGAAGACGGGCCCTACGAGCAGTACTTC. Amino acid sequence: CSVEDGPYEQYF. This chain links TRBV29-1 with TRBJ2-7; no definite D call. V was clipped by 0 bases and J by 2 bases, with 5 bases between them. Germline CDR1 is SQVTM and CDR2 is ANQGSEA. The CDR3 runs 12 residues.

CDR3 sequence: CASRDTYYEQYF. DNA of the CDR3: TGTGCCAGCCGGGACACCTATTACGAGCAGTACTTC. V and J are TRBV27 and TRBJ2-7, with D maybe TRBD1 (6 bases). The CDR3 length is 12 residues. V was trimmed by 8 bases and J by 4 bases, leaving 12 bases between them. Per germline, CDR1 MNHEY and CDR2 SMNVEV (reference sequence).

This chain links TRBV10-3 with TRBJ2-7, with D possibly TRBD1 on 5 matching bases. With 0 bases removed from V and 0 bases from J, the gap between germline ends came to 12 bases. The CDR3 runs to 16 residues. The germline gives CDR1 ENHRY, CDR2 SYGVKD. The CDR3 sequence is CAISESELQGSYEQYF. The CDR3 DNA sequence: TGTGCCATCAGTGAGTCGGAGCTCCAGGGCTCCTACGAGCAGTACTTC.

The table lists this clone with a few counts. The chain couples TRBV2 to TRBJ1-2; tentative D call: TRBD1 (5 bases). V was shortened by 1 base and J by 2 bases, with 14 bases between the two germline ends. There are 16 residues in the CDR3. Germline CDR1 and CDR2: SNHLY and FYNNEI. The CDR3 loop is CASSEGSGRVNYGYTF. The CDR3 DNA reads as TGTGCCAGCAGTGAAGGATCCGGCAGGGTCAACTATGGCTACACCTTC. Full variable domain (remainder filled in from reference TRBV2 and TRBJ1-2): EPEVTQTPSHQVTQMGQEVILRCVPISNHLYFYWYRQILGQKVEFLVSFYNNEISEKSEIFDDQFSVERPDGSNFTLKIRSTKLEDSAMYFCASSEGSGRVNYGYTFGSGTRLTVV.